This T cell receptor (beta chain) was recorded in a study of beta chain features in type 1 diabetes. General observations from the study: The cDNA sequencing approach could over-represent high-TCR-expressing cells.

Germline loops: CDR1 MNHEY, CDR2 SMNVEV (reference sequence). V lost 4 bases to trimming and J lost 0 bases, with 7 bases between them. The CDR3 is 15 amino acids. Expressed TCRB transcripts were sequenced, since all the RNA that had been isolated was reverse transcribed. Profiled with immunoSEQ multiplex PCR; TCRdb holds only in-frame clones, not every one. The repertoire consists of 600,000 to 650,000 clones, with 15% to 19% occurring once and the leading ten covering around 0.095%. About this clone: Its target is unknown.

The sequencing sample was made of naive CD4+ T cells from blood. This TCR came from a man between 18 and 35 years old in good health. This chain connects TRBV27 to TRBJ2-6, with a tentative D call TRBD1 (5 bases). The chain's CDR3 is CASSSTASGANVLTF. CDR3 bases: TGTGCCAGCAGTTCGACAGCCTCTGGGGCCAACGTCCTGACTTTC.